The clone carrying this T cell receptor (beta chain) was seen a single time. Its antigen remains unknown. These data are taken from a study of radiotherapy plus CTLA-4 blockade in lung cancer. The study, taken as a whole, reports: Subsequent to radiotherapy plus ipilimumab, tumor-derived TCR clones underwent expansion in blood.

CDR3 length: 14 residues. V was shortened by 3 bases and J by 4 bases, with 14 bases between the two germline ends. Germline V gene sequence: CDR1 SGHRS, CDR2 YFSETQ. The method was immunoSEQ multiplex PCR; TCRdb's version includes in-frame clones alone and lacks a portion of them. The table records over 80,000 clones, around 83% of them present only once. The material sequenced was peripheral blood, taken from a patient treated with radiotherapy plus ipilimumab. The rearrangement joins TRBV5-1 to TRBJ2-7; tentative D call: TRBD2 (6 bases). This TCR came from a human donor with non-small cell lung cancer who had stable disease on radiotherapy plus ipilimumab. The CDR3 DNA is TGCGCCAGCAGCTCGGGAGCCGCGCCATACGAGCAGTACTTC. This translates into CASSSGAAPYEQYF.